The 28 T cell receptor beta chains below come from one sample, sequenced in a study of blood T cell repertoires in COVID-19. Profiled with immunoSEQ multiplex PCR; TCRdb holds only in-frame clones, not every one. The sample has 250,000 or so clones, 88% seen once; the top ten hold less than 3%. The source material was peripheral blood. These receptors were collected from a woman between 55 and 75 years old with acute or convalescent COVID-19.

Details on this clone: This CDR3 is also generated by other DNA sequences in the sample. The V gene is TRBV6-5, the J gene TRBJ2-5; weak D call: TRBD1 (6 bases). This CDR3 is built from 14 residues. V shed 3 bases and J shed 3 bases, with 11 bases lying between them. The germline gives CDR1 MNHEY, CDR2 SVGAGI. The CDR3 region has the DNA TGTGCCAGCAGTTATCGGACAGAAAAAGAGACCCAGTACTTC. The encoded protein is CASSYRTEKETQYF.

The gene calls are TRBV4-1 and TRBJ1-5; TRBD1 might be the D (5 bases). CDR1 is MGHRA and CDR2 is YSYEKL in the germline V gene. The CDR3 extends over 16 amino acids. V lost 0 bases to trimming and J lost 2 bases, with 11 bases between them. CDR3 protein: CASSQDGGFGNQPQHF. CDR3 in DNA: TGCGCCAGCAGCCAAGATGGGGGGTTTGGCAATCAGCCCCAGCATTTT.

The chain employs TRBV28 and TRBJ2-3; 7 nucleotides match TRBD2. This CDR3 comprises 16 residues. Germline-derived CDR1 and CDR2 are MDHEN and SYDVKM. The J segment lost 6 bases and the V segment lost 6 bases, leaving 15 bases of the junction unmatched. CDR3 sequence: CASRFRGVRFSDTQYF. In nucleotides, the CDR3 is TGTGCCAGCAGGTTTCGGGGGGTCCGTTTTAGTGATACGCAGTATTTT.

This chain links TRBV9 with TRBJ2-4; the D gene is possibly TRBD2 (6 bases). This CDR3 is 14 amino acids long. Per germline, CDR1 SGDLS and CDR2 YYNGEE. The V end was cut by 0 bases, the J end by 9 bases, with 13 bases between. The CDR3 loop is CASSVGLDIGIQYF. CDR3 DNA: TGTGCCAGCAGCGTAGGACTAGATATTGGCATTCAGTACTTC.

Note on this clone: The sample has other DNA sequences that encode this CDR3 too. V is TRBV9 and J is TRBJ1-3; D call uncertain. The CDR3 loop spans 15 amino acids. Germline V gene data show CDR1 as SGDLS and CDR2 as YYNGEE. V gave up 4 bases and J gave up 0 bases, with 11 bases separating them. The CDR3 loop reads CASSRDGSSGNTIYF. The CDR3, as DNA: TGTGCCAGCAGCCGTGACGGGAGCTCTGGAAACACCATATATTTT.

The chain has TRBV6-5 and TRBJ1-6, with D tentatively TRBD1 (6 bases). The CDR3 covers 15 residues. Trimming removed 6 bases at V and 11 bases at J, with 20 bases between. Germline loops: CDR1 MNHEY, CDR2 SVGAGI. CDR3 sequence reads: CASRTQGRVRAPLHF. The DNA for the CDR3 is TGTGCCAGCAGAACACAGGGTCGCGTTCGTGCACCCCTCCACTTT.

The chain is built from TRBV12-3 or TRBV12-4 and TRBJ1-1; no firm D call. The CDR3 has 13 residues. V was cut by 5 bases and J by 4 bases, with 11 bases left in between. The chain's CDR3 is CASSTTRPTEAFF. The CDR3 region has the DNA TGTGCCAGCAGTACCACGAGGCCCACTGAAGCTTTCTTT.

J is TRBJ2-6 and V is TRBV4-1, with a tentative D call TRBD1 (5 bases). The CDR3 consists of 19 residues. Trimming took off 0 bases at V and 4 bases at J, with 19 bases between the two ends. CDR1 and CDR2 from the germline V gene are MGHRA and YSYEKL. The CDR3 coding sequence is TGCGCCAGCAGCCAAGATCGACAGTCAACCTTGGGAGGGGCCAACGTCCTGACTTTC. This sequence encodes CASSQDRQSTLGGANVLTF.

This clone was recorded once. V gene TRBV5-4 combines with J gene TRBJ1-2, with TRBD1 matching over 7 bases. The CDR3 runs 14 residues. J lost 0 bases, V lost 4 bases, and 3 bases had no gene match. In germline, CDR1 is SGHNT, CDR2 YYREEE (reference sequence). The CDR3 sequence is CASSRGTANYGYTF. CDR3 bases: TGTGCCAGCAGCCGAGGGACAGCTAACTATGGCTACACCTTC.

This clone was counted between two and nine times. The V call is TRBV27, the J call TRBJ1-2, with 7 bases lining up with TRBD1. The germline CDR1 and CDR2 sequences are MNHEY and SMNVEV (reference sequence). The J segment lost 8 bases and the V segment lost 0 bases, leaving 3 bases of the junction unmatched. This CDR3 contains 13 residues. Written as DNA, the CDR3 is TGTGCCAGCAGTTTATCGAACAGGGGAGGCTACACCTTC. It encodes CASSLSNRGGYTF.

The rearrangement links TRBV2 to TRBJ2-7; possibly TRBD1 for D (5 bases). Germline-derived CDR1 and CDR2 are SNHLY and FYNNEI. This CDR3 spans 13 amino acids. Trimming removed 4 bases from V and 1 base from J, with 8 bases in between. The CDR3 sequence is CASSAGISYEQYF. The CDR3 nucleotides are TGTGCCAGCAGTGCAGGGATTTCCTACGAGCAGTACTTC. Filled out from reference TRBV2 and TRBJ2-7, the complete variable domain reads EPEVTQTPSHQVTQMGQEVILRCVPISNHLYFYWYRQILGQKVEFLVSFYNNEISEKSEIFDDQFSVERPDGSNFTLKIRSTKLEDSAMYFCASSAGISYEQYFGPGTRLTVT.

This clone turned up a few times. The rearrangement uses TRBV19 and TRBJ2-2; 10 nucleotides agree with TRBD2. V was clipped by 1 base and J by 12 bases; unmatched bases: 17. Germline V gene data show CDR1 as LNHDA and CDR2 as SQIVND (reference sequence). This CDR3 has 18 residues. The CDR3 is CASSIARASLAGLRKLFF. DNA for the CDR3: TGTGCCAGTAGTATAGCGAGGGCATCACTAGCGGGGCTGCGTAAGCTGTTTTTT.

The V call is TRBV4-3, the J call TRBJ1-5, with D possibly matching TRBD1 (5 bases). The CDR3 runs to 19 residues. Per germline, CDR1 LGHNA and CDR2 YSLEER. The germline V and J ends were trimmed by 0 bases and 1 base, with 19 bases remaining between them. The CDR3 sequence is CASSQDYGDSYRSNQPQHF. The CDR3 DNA is TGCGCCAGCAGCCAAGATTACGGAGACAGTTATCGAAGCAATCAGCCCCAGCATTTT.

This clone showed up just a few times. CDR3: CASRAGASVRETQYF. The DNA for the CDR3 is TGTGCCAGTAGAGCCGGGGCTAGCGTAAGGGAGACCCAGTACTTC. The chain uses TRBV19 and TRBJ2-5, with D possibly matching TRBD2 (6 bases). The CDR3 totals 15 residues. Germline values: CDR1 LNHDA, CDR2 SQIVND (reference sequence). V lost 6 bases and J lost 5, with 19 bases in between.

This sequence joins TRBV28 and TRBJ1-1, with D possibly TRBD1 on 5 matching bases. V lost 6 bases to trimming and J lost 4 bases, with 18 bases between them. Germline V gene sequence: CDR1 MDHEN, CDR2 SYDVKM. The CDR3 is 15 residues long. CDR3 coding DNA: TGTGCCAGCAGCAATTTTTGGGGCCCTCGCACTGAAGCTTTCTTT. It encodes CASSNFWGPRTEAFF.

The chain couples TRBV15 to TRBJ1-2; D remains ambiguous. V lost 1 base and J lost 6, with 18 bases in between. CDR1 is LNHNV, CDR2 YYDKDF, per germline (reference sequence). The CDR3 has 16 residues. CDR3 in DNA: TGTGCCACCAGCAGAGTGGGCGGGGTGGGAATCCATGGCTACACCTTC. Translating it yields CATSRVGGVGIHGYTF.

Comment on this clone: The sample has other DNA sequences that encode this CDR3 too. The chain links TRBV12-3 or TRBV12-4 to TRBJ1-1, with unresolved D. V lost 3 bases, J lost 1 base, and 6 bases lay in between. The length of the CDR3 is 13 residues. Here the CDR3 DNA reads TGTGCCAGCAGTTTTGGCCAGAACACTGAAGCTTTCTTT. Its translation is CASSFGQNTEAFF.

The chain combines TRBV2 with TRBJ2-1; D perhaps matches TRBD2 (5 bases). V lost 5 bases and J lost 9, with 17 bases in between. This CDR3 is built from 14 residues. Germline CDR1 is SNHLY and CDR2 is FYNNEI. The CDR3 region has the DNA TGTGCCAGCAGTACCCATATAGCGAGCGCTGAGCAGTTCTTC. Translated: CASSTHIASAEQFF.

The CDR3 DNA reads TGTGCCAGCAGCTTAGGGGGGAGGACCCAAGAGACCCAGTACTTC. This codes for CASSLGGRTQETQYF. The chain carries TRBV7-9 and TRBJ2-5, with D possibly TRBD2 on 6 matching bases. This CDR3 comprises 15 residues. Per germline, CDR1 SEHNR and CDR2 FQNEAQ (reference sequence). Deletions cut 1 base from V and 1 base from J, with 10 bases between.

The genes are TRBV6-5 and TRBJ2-2, with D perhaps TRBD1 (5 bases). V was trimmed by 10 bases and J by 2 bases, leaving 14 bases between them. In germline, CDR1 is MNHEY, CDR2 SVGAGI. This CDR3 has 14 residues. The CDR3 DNA is TGTGCCACCAAGACAGATACCAACACCGGGGAGCTGTTTTTT. Residues: CATKTDTNTGELFF.

This chain uses TRBV27 with TRBJ1-5; the match to TRBD1 covers 7 bases. The junction had 3 bases not matched to a gene; V was cut back by 6 bases and J by 4 bases. Germline CDR1 and CDR2: MNHEY and SMNVEV (reference sequence). CDR3 size: 13 residues. CDR3 nucleotide sequence: TGTGCCAGCAGCACGACAGGGAATCAGCCCCAGCATTTT. Its protein is CASSTTGNQPQHF.

This chain uses TRBV5-8 with TRBJ2-7; 10 nucleotides agree with TRBD2. The germline CDR1 and CDR2 sequences are SGHTS and YDEGEE. The CDR3 has 16 residues. J was trimmed by 4 bases and V by 4 bases; bases with no gene match: 11. The CDR3 region is CASSQDTSGNRYEQYF. The CDR3 DNA reads as TGTGCCAGCAGCCAAGATACTAGCGGGAATAGGTACGAGCAGTACTTC.

This clone was picked up one time. The chain combines TRBV2 with TRBJ2-2; D is perhaps TRBD1 (5 bases). This CDR3 has 14 residues. Germline assignment: CDR1 SNHLY and CDR2 FYNNEI. Trimming cost V 8 bases and J 0 bases, with 10 bases left between them. The chain's CDR3 is CASSRVANTGELFF. In DNA, the CDR3 is TGTGCCAGCTCCAGGGTCGCGAACACCGGGGAGCTGTTTTTT. Looking up the rest from reference TRBV2 and TRBJ2-2 gives the full variable domain: EPEVTQTPSHQVTQMGQEVILRCVPISNHLYFYWYRQILGQKVEFLVSFYNNEISEKSEIFDDQFSVERPDGSNFTLKIRSTKLEDSAMYFCASSRVANTGELFFGEGSRLTVL.

This chain links TRBV11-2 with TRBJ2-7; TRBD1 is a possible D gene (5 bases). Trimming took 2 bases from V and 0 from J, leaving 11 bases between them. The CDR3 sequence is 15 residues long. The germline V gene has CDR1 SGHAT and CDR2 FQNNGV. CDR3 in DNA: TGTGCCAGCAGCTTAATTGACAGCAGCTCCTACGAGCAGTACTTC. Translation gives CASSLIDSSSYEQYF.

This chain uses TRBV6-5 with TRBJ2-2; 14 bases map to TRBD2. CDR1 and CDR2 (germline): MNHEY, SVGAGI. This CDR3 is 15 amino acids long. V lost 10 bases, J lost 7 bases, and 8 bases stayed unmatched. The CDR3 DNA is TGTGCCACCCGAGGACTAGCGGGAGGTTACGGGGAGCTGTTTTTT. Translated, it gives CATRGLAGGYGELFF.

The V gene is TRBV4-3, the J gene TRBJ2-3; TRBD1 is a possible D gene (5 bases). Germline CDR1 is LGHNA and CDR2 is YSLEER. The V gene lost 2 bases and the J gene lost 5 bases, with 8 bases spanning the gap. The CDR3 contains 13 residues. In DNA, the CDR3 is TGCGCCAGCAGCCAAAAAGGACAAGATACGCAGTATTTT. Protein product: CASSQKGQDTQYF.

V usage is TRBV6-5 and J usage is TRBJ2-4; 7 bases match TRBD1. This CDR3 has 15 residues. The germline V gene has CDR1 MNHEY and CDR2 SVGAGI. The ends lost 5 bases at V and 5 bases at J; junction bases unmatched: 9. In nucleotides, the CDR3 is TGTGCCAGCAGTCGAGACAGGGAGAGGGAAAACATTCAGTACTTC. Protein product: CASSRDRERENIQYF.

This clone was recorded once. The CDR3 coding sequence is TGTGCCAGCAGTTACCCGACGGGACAGGGAGGGGTAGGCAATCAGCCCCAGCATTTT. Translation gives CASSYPTGQGGVGNQPQHF. The chain links TRBV6-2 or TRBV6-3 to TRBJ1-5; TRBD1 matches at 9 bases. The CDR3 length is 19 residues. After removal of 2 bases from V and 2 bases from J, the junction contained 13 bases not matched to a gene. Per germline, CDR1 MNHEY and CDR2 SVGEGT.